This TCR beta chain comes out of a study of blood T cells in healthy people across ages. Next came a second PCR, run for about 7 to 11 cycles, which used a sample-barcoded 5' primer along with a J-beta primer mix. TCRdb reanalysed the 5' RACE reads using MiXCR and keeps one entry per CDR3 protein. The table has approximately 800,000 distinct CDR3 sequences, 35% to 50% seen once. Regarding the study as a whole: Age brought a roughly linear fall in TCR beta diversity measured per million T cells.

Each sample had at least 6.5 million PBMCs isolated. Total RNA was isolated from each sample in quantities of at least 6 micrograms. Germline CDR1 is KGHDR and CDR2 is SFDVKD. The CDR3 consists of 14 residues. V dropped 6 bases and J dropped 2 bases, with 12 bases sitting between them. On this clonotype itself: What it recognizes is unknown.

Input material: blood. This sequence originates from a man older than 75 in good health. This chain joins TRBV24-1 and TRBJ1-2; the D is unclear. The CDR3 coding sequence is TGTGCCACCAGTTCAGAAACAGACAACTATGGCTACACCTTC. It yields the protein CATSSETDNYGYTF.